In this sample, the clone carrying this T cell receptor beta chain turned up once. The data were taken from a study of T cell changes during pregnancy in multiple sclerosis. The repertoire was sequenced with immunoSEQ multiplex PCR; TCRdb's copy has only in-frame clones and lacks some. The sample includes 50,000 or so clones, approximately 95% seen only once; the top ten take 5.5% to 7.5%. The V gene's germline CDR1 is MNHEY and CDR2 SMNVEV (reference sequence). The CDR3 runs 18 residues. V shed 2 bases and J 0 bases; nucleotides not matched to a gene: 10. This material consisted of CD8+ T cells from peripheral blood mononuclear cells, taken in the first trimester of pregnancy. This sequence originates from a female donor with multiple sclerosis, enrolled in a pregnancy study. This chain uses TRBV27 with TRBJ2-3, with TRBD2 matching over 8 bases. The CDR3 region is CASSLQLTSGSSTDTQYF. The CDR3 coding sequence is TGTGCCAGCAGTTTACAACTAACTAGCGGCTCTAGCACAGATACGCAGTATTTT.